This T cell receptor (beta chain) was recorded in a study of tumor-infiltrating lymphocytes in primary liver carcinoma. Study information: Stage T1-T3 N0M0 and a size of 4.2 to 10 cm characterized the tumors. Study-level results: Researchers found tumor-adjacent and tumor-blood pairs overlapped less than tumor region pairs. When set against blood, tumors had a significantly higher top-250-clone fraction (p = 0.039).

This CDR3 is built from 17 residues. CDR1 and CDR2 (germline): SGHVS, FQNEAQ. V was clipped by 5 bases and J by 5 bases, with 24 bases between them. This clonotype was recorded many times. The target antigen is unknown. Investigators took RNA and DNA out together from roughly 21-30 mg of unsorted bulk tissue. Each participant had primary liver carcinoma, and surgical resection was the treatment. Using a constant-region primer together with ProtoScript II reverse transcriptase, TCR beta cDNA was made from about 490 ng of total RNA. For TCR beta, libraries were produced by three nested multiplex PCR rounds using slightly modified ARM-PCR. In the first two PCR rounds, TRBV1-TRBV30 forward primers were paired with a C-beta reverse primer, and each round lasted roughly 9 cycles. In TCRdb, the multiplex PCR reads were re-called with MiXCR into one record per CDR3 protein. The sample has about 120,000 distinct CDR3 sequences, less than 75% seen once.

Sequencing input: tumor-adjacent normal liver tissue. V gene TRBV7-8 combines with J gene TRBJ1-2; D might be TRBD1 (6 bases). The sequence came from a woman aged 60-75 years with primary liver carcinoma and hepatitis B virus infection. CDR3 DNA: TGTGCCAGCAGCCCACAGGTCGGCACAGGGACCTTGTATGGCTACACCTTC. It translates to CASSPQVGTGTLYGYTF.